The 17 T cell receptor beta chains in this list originate from one sample, sequenced in a study of cytomegalovirus exposure and HLA in healthy donors. The primer mix had 60 Vbeta and 13 Jbeta primers. Clones were sequenced by immunoSEQ multiplex PCR, and TCRdb holds only the in-frame ones, with some missing. The profile shows under 150,000 clones, 75% to 85% of them singletons. Sequenced input: PBMCs. The receptors stem from a middle-aged man in good health and CMV-seronegative.

V gene TRBV5-1 combines with J gene TRBJ1-3, with a tentative D call TRBD1 (6 bases). V lost 1 base and J 0 bases, leaving 17 bases between the germline ends. CDR3 size: 18 residues. The germline CDR1 and CDR2 sequences are SGHRS and YFSETQ. The CDR3 bases are TGCGCCAGCAGCTTGAGTGAGCGGACAGAACACTCTGGAAACACCATATATTTT. Translating it yields CASSLSERTEHSGNTIYF.

The chain couples TRBV6-5 to TRBJ1-5; D is possibly TRBD1 (5 bases). V gave up 0 bases and J gave up 7 bases, with 13 bases separating them. CDR3 length: 15 amino acids. Germline V CDR1 and CDR2: MNHEY, SVGAGI. This CDR3 reads CASSYSYRSRQPQHF. The DNA for the CDR3 is TGTGCCAGCAGTTACTCCTACAGGTCTCGGCAGCCCCAGCATTTT.

The V call is TRBV6-5, the J call TRBJ2-5; 7 bases align to TRBD1. J gave up 8 bases and V 6 bases, and 6 bases lay outside the gene matches. Looked up from germline, CDR1 is MNHEY and CDR2 is SVGAGI. CDR3 size: 12 residues. CDR3 in amino acids: CASSPTGVTQYF. The CDR3 bases are TGTGCCAGCAGCCCCACAGGGGTAACCCAGTACTTC.

The V call is TRBV9, the J call TRBJ1-2; a possible D gene is TRBD1 (5 bases). Germline CDR1 reads SGDLS; CDR2 reads YYNGEE. The CDR3 loop spans 14 amino acids. V was shortened by 0 bases and J by 3 bases, with 9 bases between the two germline ends. The CDR3 reads CASSVGQGDYGYTF. The CDR3 nucleotides are TGTGCCAGCAGCGTAGGTCAGGGCGACTATGGCTACACCTTC.

This clone has just one count. The rearrangement joins TRBV7-2 to TRBJ1-4, with D possibly being TRBD1 (5 bases). CDR3 length: 14 residues. V was trimmed by 5 bases and J by 3 bases, leaving 10 bases between them. CDR1 SGHTA and CDR2 FQGNSA come from the germline V gene. CDR3 sequence reads: CASSRTLANEKLFF. The DNA of the CDR3 is TGTGCCAGCAGCCGGACATTGGCTAATGAAAAACTGTTTTTT.

This clone was detected only a few times. The rearrangement uses TRBV6-6 and TRBJ1-3; a weak D match, TRBD1 (6 bases). CDR3 length: 16 amino acids. V shed 6 bases and J shed 0 bases, with 15 bases lying between them. Germline CDR1 is MNHNY and CDR2 is SVGAGI (reference sequence). The CDR3 DNA sequence: TGTGCCAGCAGAACAAAGACAGGCCGCTCTGGAAACACCATATATTTT. As protein: CASRTKTGRSGNTIYF.

The J gene is TRBJ1-5, the V gene TRBV18; perhaps TRBD1 as D (5 bases). The length of the CDR3 is 15 residues. CDR1 KGHSH and CDR2 LQKENI come from the germline V gene. Trimming removed 3 bases from V and 3 bases from J, with 12 bases in between. The CDR3 spells CASSPYDSYNQPQHF. The CDR3, as DNA: TGTGCCAGCTCACCTTATGACAGTTACAATCAGCCCCAGCATTTT.

The chain joins TRBV9 to TRBJ2-3, with no clear D. Germline V gives CDR1 SGDLS, CDR2 YYNGEE. The germline V and J ends were trimmed by 3 bases and 5 bases, with 19 bases remaining between them. There are 16 residues in the CDR3. The CDR3 loop reads CASSAAPSRSGDTQYF. CDR3 nucleotide sequence: TGTGCCAGCAGCGCCGCCCCCAGCCGGAGTGGAGATACGCAGTATTTT.

The CDR3 protein is CASSIWMGVSDQPQHF. The CDR3 coding sequence is TGTGCCAGTAGTATTTGGATGGGCGTCTCGGATCAGCCCCAGCATTTT. The J gene is TRBJ1-5, the V gene TRBV19; D call uncertain. V lost 3 bases to trimming and J lost 5 bases, with 17 bases between them. The CDR3 loop spans 16 amino acids. Germline loops: CDR1 LNHDA, CDR2 SQIVND (reference sequence).

This chain joins TRBV7-6 and TRBJ2-7, with 7 bases matching TRBD1. Germline loops: CDR1 SGHVS, CDR2 FNYEAQ. The CDR3 spans 15 residues. The ends lost 1 base at V and 2 bases at J; junction bases unmatched: 5. The CDR3 is CASSLETGSPYEQYF. CDR3 DNA sequence: TGTGCCAGCAGCTTAGAGACAGGGTCCCCCTACGAGCAGTACTTC.

This chain uses TRBV30 with TRBJ1-1, with D perhaps TRBD1 (5 bases). The V gene's germline CDR1 is GTSNPN and CDR2 SVGIG (reference sequence). The CDR3 is made up of 15 amino acids. V dropped 6 bases and J dropped 0 bases, with 17 bases sitting between them. CDR3 loop: CACSRGGRMNTEAFF. CDR3 nucleotide sequence: TGTGCCTGTAGTCGGGGGGGTCGGATGAACACTGAAGCTTTCTTT.

The gene calls are TRBV5-1 and TRBJ2-3; the match to TRBD2 covers 7 bases. This CDR3 has 13 residues. Germline-derived CDR1 and CDR2 are SGHRS and YFSETQ. The V and J ends lost 5 bases and 2 bases, in that order; junction bases with no gene match: 2. This chain's CDR3 is CASSAGVTDTQYF. CDR3 nucleotides: TGCGCCAGCAGTGCGGGGGTCACAGATACGCAGTATTTT.

This chain uses TRBV7-3 with TRBJ2-7; unclear D gene. Germline assignment: CDR1 SGHTA and CDR2 FQGTGA. The length of the CDR3 is 13 residues. Trimming took 6 bases from V and 3 from J, leaving 12 bases between them. CDR3 sequence (DNA): TGTGCCAGCAGTCCCGATTACGGCTACGAGCAGTACTTC. Its translation: CASSPDYGYEQYF.

A single count supports this clone. This rearrangement joins TRBV4-3 to TRBJ2-7; 7 bases match TRBD1. After removal of 2 bases from V and 3 bases from J, the junction contained 10 bases not matched to a gene. The CDR3 is made up of 16 amino acids. The germline CDR1 and CDR2 sequences are LGHNA and YSLEER. The CDR3 spells CASSQRQGTESYEQYF. CDR3 coding DNA: TGCGCCAGCAGCCAAAGGCAGGGGACAGAGAGCTACGAGCAGTACTTC.

This rearrangement joins TRBV9 to TRBJ2-3, with D perhaps TRBD2 (5 bases). With 3 bases removed from V and 0 bases from J, the gap between germline ends came to 8 bases. From germline, CDR1 is SGDLS and CDR2 YYNGEE. There are 14 residues in the CDR3. CDR3 sequence reads: CASSGWTSTDTQYF. Here the CDR3 DNA reads TGTGCCAGCAGCGGCTGGACTAGCACAGATACGCAGTATTTT.

V is TRBV7-9 and J is TRBJ2-2; a weak D match, TRBD1 (8 bases). Germline V gives CDR1 SEHNR, CDR2 FQNEAQ (reference sequence). CDR3 length: 15 residues. V lost 9 bases, J lost 4 bases, and 18 bases lay in between. This CDR3 is CASIMTGEGTGELFF. The DNA for the CDR3 is TGTGCCAGTATAATGACAGGGGAGGGCACCGGGGAGCTGTTTTTT. Supplemented by reference TRBV7-9 and TRBJ2-2, the full variable domain reads DTGVSQNPRHKITKRGQNVTFRCDPISEHNRLYWYRQTLGQGPEFLTYFQNEAQLEKSRLLSDRFSAERPKGSFSTLEIQRTEQGDSAMYLCASIMTGEGTGELFFGEGSRLTVL.

The J gene is TRBJ2-7, the V gene TRBV7-9, with TRBD2 matching over 8 bases. The germline gives CDR1 SEHNR, CDR2 FQNEAQ (reference sequence). Trimming cost V 8 bases and J 4 bases; bases outside gene matches: 7. There are 13 residues in the CDR3. CDR3 amino acids: CASSRGGQYEQYF. The CDR3 DNA follows: TGTGCCAGCTCCCGGGGGGGGCAGTACGAGCAGTACTTC.